The 3 T cell receptor beta chains reported below all come from one sample, sequenced in a study of cytomegalovirus exposure and HLA in healthy donors. Primers included in the PCR were 60 Vbeta and 13 Jbeta primers. Using immunoSEQ multiplex PCR, the repertoire was profiled, and TCRdb retains in-frame clones only, with some absent. Counted here are about 190,000 clones, over 80% occurring once; the ten biggest clones make up 6.3%. The specimen sequenced was PBMCs. The receptors were sampled from a man between 35 and 55 years old in good health and CMV-seropositive.

The genes are TRBV6-5 and TRBJ2-7, with 9 bases matching TRBD1. The CDR3 spans 15 residues. CDR1 and CDR2 from the germline V gene are MNHEY and SVGAGI. Trimming took 4 bases from V and 4 from J; bases not matched to a gene: 8. This CDR3 reads CASSSPGQGKYEQYF. The CDR3 nucleotides are TGTGCCAGCAGTTCTCCCGGACAGGGGAAGTACGAGCAGTACTTC.

J is TRBJ2-1 and V is TRBV25-1; D perhaps matches TRBD2 (6 bases). Trimming left V 3 bases short and J 7 bases short, with 22 bases between. The germline CDR1 and CDR2 sequences are MGHDK and SYGVNS. The length of the CDR3 is 17 residues. The CDR3 nucleotides are TGTGCCAGCAGTGAGGGCCGGAGCGGGTGGCTCAGGAATGAGCAGTTCTTC. Protein: CASSEGRSGWLRNEQFF.

The gene calls are TRBV4-3 and TRBJ1-3; 8 bases fit TRBD1. Looked up from germline, CDR1 is LGHNA and CDR2 is YSLEER. Unmatched junction bases numbered 2, after V lost 3 bases and J lost 4 bases. The CDR3 extends over 14 amino acids. As DNA, the CDR3 is TGCGCCAGCAGCCACGACAGGGGAGGAAACACCATATATTTT. Residues: CASSHDRGGNTIYF.